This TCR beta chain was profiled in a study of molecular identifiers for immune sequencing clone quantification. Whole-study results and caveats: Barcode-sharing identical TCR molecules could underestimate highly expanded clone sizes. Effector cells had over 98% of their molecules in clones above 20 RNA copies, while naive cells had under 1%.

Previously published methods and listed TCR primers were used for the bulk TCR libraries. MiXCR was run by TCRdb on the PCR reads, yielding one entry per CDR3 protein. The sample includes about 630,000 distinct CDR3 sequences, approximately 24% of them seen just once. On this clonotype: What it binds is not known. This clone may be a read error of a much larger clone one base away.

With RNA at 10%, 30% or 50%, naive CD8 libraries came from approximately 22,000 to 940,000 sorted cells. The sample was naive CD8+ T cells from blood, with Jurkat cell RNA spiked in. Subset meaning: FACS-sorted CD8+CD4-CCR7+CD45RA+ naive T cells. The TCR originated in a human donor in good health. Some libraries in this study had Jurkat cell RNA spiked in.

The CDR3 loop reads CASSFLDRGTRYF. The CDR3 DNA reads as TGTGCCAGCAGCTTTTTGGACAGGGGGACGCGGTATTTT. The gene calls are TRBV7-6 and TRBJ2-3, with 10 bases matching TRBD1. This CDR3 contains 13 residues. Germline V gives CDR1 SGHVS, CDR2 FNYEAQ.